This section outlines one T cell receptor (beta chain) sequence together with its context. Assay: immunoSEQ multiplex PCR; the TCRdb copy retains only in-frame clones and omits some. The sample holds roughly 20,000 clones, more than 70% seen once. The data originate from a study of T cell responses to AZD1222 COVID-19 vaccine. The CDR3 has 14 amino acids. Trimming stripped 3 bases from V and 4 bases from J, with 11 bases between. The germline V gene encodes CDR1 SGHTA and CDR2 FQGNSA. Sequencing was performed on peripheral blood, taken 28 days after the second AZD1222 dose. This clonotype originated in an adult who received the AZD1222 COVID-19 vaccine. The J gene is TRBJ2-3, the V gene TRBV7-2; tentative D call: TRBD1 (6 bases). In DNA form, the CDR3 reads TGTGCCAGCAGCTTCAGCAGGGGCGCAGATACGCAGTATTTT. This codes for CASSFSRGADTQYF.